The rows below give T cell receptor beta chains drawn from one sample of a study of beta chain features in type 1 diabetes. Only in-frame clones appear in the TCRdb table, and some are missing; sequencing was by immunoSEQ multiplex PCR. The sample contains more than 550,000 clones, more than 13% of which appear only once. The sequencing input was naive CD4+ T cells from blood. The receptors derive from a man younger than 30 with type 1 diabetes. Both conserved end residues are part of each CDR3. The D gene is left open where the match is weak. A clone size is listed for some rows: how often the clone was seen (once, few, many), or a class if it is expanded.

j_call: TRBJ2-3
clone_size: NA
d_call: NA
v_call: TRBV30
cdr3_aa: CAWSVTPNTQYF
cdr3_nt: TGTGCCTGGAGTGTAACCCCAAACACGCAGTATTTT

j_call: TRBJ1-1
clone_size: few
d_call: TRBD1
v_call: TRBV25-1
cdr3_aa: CASSADRGGTEAFF
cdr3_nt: TGTGCCAGCAGTGCCGACAGGGGGGGAACTGAAGCTTTCTTT

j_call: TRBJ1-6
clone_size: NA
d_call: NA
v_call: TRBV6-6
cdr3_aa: CASSPHPQSPLHF
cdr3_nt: TGTGCCAGCAGTCCGCACCCCCAGTCACCCCTCCACTTT

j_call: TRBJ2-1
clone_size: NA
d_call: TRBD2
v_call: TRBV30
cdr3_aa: CAWSIAGVSNEQFF
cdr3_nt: TGTGCCTGGAGTATAGCGGGAGTATCCAATGAGCAGTTCTTC

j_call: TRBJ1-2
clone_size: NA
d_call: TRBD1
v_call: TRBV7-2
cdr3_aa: CASSPRDRGGGYTF
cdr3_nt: TGTGCCAGCAGCCCGAGGGACAGGGGAGGTGGCTACACCTTC

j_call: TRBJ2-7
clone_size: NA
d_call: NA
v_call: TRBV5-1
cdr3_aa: CASSSLGVEGEQYF
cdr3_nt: TGCGCCAGCAGCTCCCTTGGGGTAGAGGGCGAGCAGTACTTC

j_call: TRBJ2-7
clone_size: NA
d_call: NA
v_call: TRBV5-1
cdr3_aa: CASSLVEAAYEQYF
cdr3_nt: TGCGCCAGCAGCTTGGTGGAGGCGGCCTACGAGCAGTACTTC

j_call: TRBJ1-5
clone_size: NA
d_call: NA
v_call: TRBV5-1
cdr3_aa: CASSLSGPRSNQPQHF
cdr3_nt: TGCGCCAGCAGCCTAAGCGGGCCACGGAGCAATCAGCCCCAGCATTTT

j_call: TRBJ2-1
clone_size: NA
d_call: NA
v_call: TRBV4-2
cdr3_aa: CASSQDANRDLPVNEQFF
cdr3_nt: TGTGCCAGCAGCCAAGATGCGAACCGGGACTTACCCGTTAATGAGCAGTTCTTC

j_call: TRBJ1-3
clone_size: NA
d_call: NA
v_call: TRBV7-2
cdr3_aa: CASSPGYSGNTIYF
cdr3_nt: TGTGCCAGCAGCCCAGGGTACTCTGGAAACACCATATATTTT

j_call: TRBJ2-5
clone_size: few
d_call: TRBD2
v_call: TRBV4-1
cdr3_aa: CASSPGGREGETQYF
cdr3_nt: TGCGCCAGCAGCCCTGGAGGGCGGGAGGGAGAGACCCAGTACTTC

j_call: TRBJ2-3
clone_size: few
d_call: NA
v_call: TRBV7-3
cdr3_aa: CASSSRGGSTDTQYF
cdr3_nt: TGTGCCAGCAGCTCCAGAGGAGGTAGCACAGATACGCAGTATTTT

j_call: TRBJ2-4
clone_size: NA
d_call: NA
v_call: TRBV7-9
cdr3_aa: CASSLNSIQYF
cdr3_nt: TGTGCCAGCAGCTTAAATAGCATTCAGTACTTC

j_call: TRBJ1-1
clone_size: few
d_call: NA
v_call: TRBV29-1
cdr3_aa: CSATRGLMQAFF
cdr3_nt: TGCAGCGCCACACGTGGGCTAATGCAAGCTTTCTTT

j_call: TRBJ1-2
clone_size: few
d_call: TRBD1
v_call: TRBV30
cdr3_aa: CAWIRTGAHYGYTF
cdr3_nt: TGTGCCTGGATTAGGACAGGGGCACACTATGGCTACACCTTC

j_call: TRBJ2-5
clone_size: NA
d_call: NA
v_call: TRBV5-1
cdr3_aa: CASSLGGEETQYF
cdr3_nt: TGCGCCAGCAGCTTGGGTGGGGAAGAGACCCAGTACTTC

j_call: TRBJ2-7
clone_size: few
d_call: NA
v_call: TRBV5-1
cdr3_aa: CASSIRESYEQYF
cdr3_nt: TGCGCCAGCAGCATAAGGGAGAGCTACGAGCAGTACTTC

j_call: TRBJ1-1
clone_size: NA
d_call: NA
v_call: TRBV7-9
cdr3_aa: CASSYRRDTEAFF
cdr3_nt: TGTGCCAGCAGCTATCGCCGGGACACTGAAGCTTTCTTT

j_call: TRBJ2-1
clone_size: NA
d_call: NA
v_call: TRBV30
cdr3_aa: CAWRGYNEQFF
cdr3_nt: TGTGCCTGGAGGGGATACAATGAGCAGTTCTTC

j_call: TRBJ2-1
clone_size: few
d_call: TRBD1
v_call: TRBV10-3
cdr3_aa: CAISLGQGAREQFF
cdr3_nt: TGTGCCATCAGTCTGGGACAGGGGGCACGGGAGCAGTTCTTC

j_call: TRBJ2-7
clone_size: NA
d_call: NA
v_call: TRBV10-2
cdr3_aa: CASRQGGYEQYF
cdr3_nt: TGCGCCAGCAGACAGGGTGGCTACGAGCAGTACTTC

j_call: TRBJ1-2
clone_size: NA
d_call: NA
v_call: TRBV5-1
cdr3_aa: CASSLDGDNYGYTF
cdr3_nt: TGCGCCAGCAGCTTGGATGGAGATAACTATGGCTACACCTTC

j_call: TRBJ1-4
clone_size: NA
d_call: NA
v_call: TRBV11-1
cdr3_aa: CASSFSRLSKKLFF
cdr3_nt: TGTGCCAGCAGCTTCTCTCGCCTGAGTAAGAAACTGTTTTTT

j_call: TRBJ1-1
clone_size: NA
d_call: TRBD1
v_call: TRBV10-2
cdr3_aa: CASSVGQGTGSEAFF
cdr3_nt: TGCGCCAGCAGTGTAGGACAGGGCACCGGGTCTGAAGCTTTCTTT

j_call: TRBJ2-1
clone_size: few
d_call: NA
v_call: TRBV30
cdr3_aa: CACHGTFSYNEQFF
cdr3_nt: TGTGCCTGCCACGGGACATTCTCCTACAATGAGCAGTTCTTC

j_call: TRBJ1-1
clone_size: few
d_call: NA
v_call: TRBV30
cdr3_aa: CAWSVQVNTEAFF
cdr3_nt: TGTGCCTGGAGTGTACAGGTGAACACTGAAGCTTTCTTT

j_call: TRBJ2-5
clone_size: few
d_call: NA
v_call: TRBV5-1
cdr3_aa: CASSRGHQPKETQYF
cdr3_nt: TGCGCCAGCAGCCGGGGACACCAACCCAAGGAGACCCAGTACTTC

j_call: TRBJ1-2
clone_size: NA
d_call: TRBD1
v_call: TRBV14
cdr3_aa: CASSPLGQGREYGYTF
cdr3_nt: TGTGCCAGCAGCCCCCTCGGACAGGGAAGGGAGTATGGCTACACCTTC

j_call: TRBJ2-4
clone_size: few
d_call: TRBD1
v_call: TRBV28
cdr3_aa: CASSYRGNQNIQYF
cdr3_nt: TGTGCCAGCAGTTACAGGGGGAACCAAAACATTCAGTACTTC

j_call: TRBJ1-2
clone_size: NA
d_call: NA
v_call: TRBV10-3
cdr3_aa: CAIIADTSNYGYTF
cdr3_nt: TGTGCCATCATCGCCGACACCTCTAACTATGGCTACACCTTC

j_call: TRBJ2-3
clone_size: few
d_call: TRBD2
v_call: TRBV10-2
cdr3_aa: CASRAPGGVADTQYF
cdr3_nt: TGCGCCAGCAGAGCGCCGGGAGGGGTGGCAGATACGCAGTATTTT

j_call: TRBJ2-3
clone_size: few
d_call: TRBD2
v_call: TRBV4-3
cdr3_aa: CASSHPGGGKEF
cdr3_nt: TGCGCCAGCAGCCATCCTGGGGGAGGGAAGGAGTTT